Following are 28 T cell receptor beta chains from one sample sequenced in a study of breast tumors, draining lymph nodes, adjacent tissues. Breast cancer patients provided tissue from their axillary draining lymph nodes. TCRdb re-called the multiplex PCR reads through MiXCR, storing one row per CDR3 protein. Of some 100,000 distinct CDR3 sequences detected, 21% appear once; the ten largest clones hold less than 1.5%. The sequencing sample was made of axillary lymph node tissue. The receptors were sampled from a female donor with breast cancer. Some clones in this sample may be carry-over from other donors' samples.

As to this clonotype: A much larger clone is a single base away; this may be a read error. The rearrangement uses TRBV7-8 and TRBJ1-3; tentatively, D is TRBD1 (5 bases). Germline V gives CDR1 SGHVS, CDR2 FQNEAQ. The CDR3 totals 16 residues. This CDR3 reads CASSSASWGSGTTIYF. Written as DNA, the CDR3 is TGTGCCAGCAGCTCAGCGTCTTGGGGCTCTGGAACCACCATATATTTT.

In this sample, this clonotype turned up many times. The rearrangement links TRBV24-1 to TRBJ2-1; D is possibly TRBD2 (6 bases). The CDR3 has 14 amino acids. Trimming left V 4 bases short and J 5 bases short, with 11 bases between. From germline, CDR1 is KGHDR and CDR2 SFDVKD. The CDR3 is CATSESSDHNEQFF. As DNA, the CDR3 is TGTGCCACCAGTGAATCTAGCGACCACAATGAGCAGTTCTTC.

In this sample, this clonotype turned up many times. The chain employs TRBV7-8 and TRBJ2-7; D unclear. This CDR3 region has 13 residues. The germline V gene encodes CDR1 SGHVS and CDR2 FQNEAQ. The V gene lost 2 bases and the J gene lost 2 bases, with 7 bases spanning the gap. The CDR3 nucleotides are TGTGCCAGCAGCTTAAGAGAGACCTACGAGCAGTACTTC. It is translated as CASSLRETYEQYF. Using reference TRBV7-8 and TRBJ2-7 for the parts outside the CDR3, the full variable domain is GAGVSQSPRYKVAKRGQDVALRCDPISGHVSLFWYQQALGQGPEFLTYFQNEAQLDKSGLPSDRFFAERPEGSVSTLKIQRTQQEDSAVYLCASSLRETYEQYFGPGTRLTVT.

This clonotype was found many times. CDR3 sequence (DNA): TGTGCCAGCAGCTTGGACAGGGGCCTCCACGAGCAGTACTTC. Amino acids: CASSLDRGLHEQYF. V gene TRBV5-4 combines with J gene TRBJ2-7; 7 bases align to TRBD1. The CDR3 length is 14 residues. The V gene's germline CDR1 is SGHNT and CDR2 YYREEE (reference sequence). V dropped 0 bases and J dropped 5; count of bases not matched to a gene: 5.

At least ten counts were recorded for this clonotype. J is TRBJ2-7 and V is TRBV20-1, with 11 bases aligning to TRBD2. Looked up from germline, CDR1 is DFQATT and CDR2 is SNEGSKA (reference sequence). This CDR3 has 18 residues. The ends lost 5 bases at V and 2 bases at J; junction bases unmatched: 17. The CDR3 DNA is TGCAGTGCTCACAACCCTATGGGACTAGCGGCAGTTACCTACGAGCAGTACTTC. As protein: CSAHNPMGLAAVTYEQYF.

This clonotype was counted ten times or more. The chain uses TRBV5-1 and TRBJ1-2; 9 nucleotides match TRBD1. There are 15 residues in the CDR3. The V and J ends lost 4 bases and 3 bases, in that order; junction bases with no gene match: 7. Germline V CDR1 and CDR2: SGHRS, YFSETQ. This CDR3 reads CASSDDRGSYYGYTF. Here the CDR3 DNA reads TGCGCCAGCAGCGACGACAGGGGGTCCTACTATGGCTACACCTTC.

This clonotype appeared many times. V usage is TRBV15 and J usage is TRBJ2-7; maybe TRBD2 (5 bases). V was clipped by 0 bases and J by 6 bases, with 12 bases between them. Germline loops: CDR1 LNHNV, CDR2 YYDKDF (reference sequence). The CDR3 consists of 14 residues. The CDR3: CATSRDDRAGEQYF. Here the CDR3 DNA reads TGTGCCACCAGCAGAGATGATAGGGCGGGCGAGCAGTACTTC. The complete variable domain, with remaining parts taken from reference TRBV15 and TRBJ2-7, reads DAMVIQNPRYQVTQFGKPVTLSCSQTLNHNVMYWYQQKSSQAPKLLFHYYDKDFNNEADTPDNFQSRRPNTSFCFLDIRSPGLGDTAMYLCATSRDDRAGEQYFGPGTRLTVT.

J is TRBJ1-2 and V is TRBV6-1; 7 bases fit TRBD1. The CDR3 loop spans 13 amino acids. Germline trimming cut 2 bases from V and 8 bases from J; bases unmatched to any gene: 5. Germline assignment: CDR1 MNHNS and CDR2 SASEGT. The chain's CDR3 is CASSELQGRGYTF. CDR3 bases: TGTGCCAGCAGTGAATTACAGGGGAGAGGCTACACCTTC.

The V call is TRBV6-5, the J call TRBJ2-5; D might be TRBD2 (7 bases). Trimming pared 6 bases from V and 6 bases from J, leaving 23 bases between. CDR3 length equals 16 residues. The germline V gene encodes CDR1 MNHEY and CDR2 SVGAGI. In DNA form, the CDR3 reads TGTGCCAGCAGCTACCGGAGGGGGGGGTTTGGAAAGACCCAGTACTTC. This gives the protein CASSYRRGGFGKTQYF.

The CDR3 here is CATIRVAGGLEQFF. CDR3 sequence (DNA): TGTGCCACCATCCGGGTAGCGGGAGGACTAGAGCAGTTCTTC. J is TRBJ2-1 and V is TRBV27; 10 nucleotides line up with TRBD2. The V and J ends lost 10 bases and 10 bases, in that order; junction bases with no gene match: 13. Germline loops: CDR1 MNHEY, CDR2 SMNVEV (reference sequence). The CDR3 totals 14 residues.

This clonotype was counted at least ten times. The rearrangement uses TRBV7-2 and TRBJ1-2; no clear D. V was shortened by 3 bases and J by 5 bases, with 13 bases between the two germline ends. The CDR3 spans 14 residues. From germline, CDR1 is SGHTA and CDR2 FQGNSA. As DNA, the CDR3 is TGTGCCAGCAGCTTGAATATACGGGGATATGGCTACACCTTC. Translation: CASSLNIRGYGYTF. Combining the CDR3 with reference TRBV7-2 and TRBJ1-2 gives the whole variable domain GAGVSQSPSNKVTEKGKDVELRCDPISGHTALYWYRQSLGQGLEFLIYFQGNSAPDKSGLPSDRFSAERTGGSVSTLTIQRTQQEDSAVYLCASSLNIRGYGYTFGSGTRLTVV.

In its sample, this clonotype was seen many times. The chain is built from TRBV24-1 and TRBJ2-1; 8 bases map to TRBD2. With V trimmed by 4 bases and J by 1 base, 5 bases remained unmatched. The CDR3 is made up of 16 amino acids. Germline V lookup: CDR1 KGHDR, CDR2 SFDVKD. CDR3: CATSDRVAGSYNEQFF. In DNA form, the CDR3 reads TGTGCCACCAGTGACCGCGTAGCGGGGTCCTACAATGAGCAGTTCTTC.

A remark on this clonotype: The CDR3 does not end in the conserved phenylalanine or tryptophan, so this is likely a read error. The rearrangement links TRBV5-1 to TRBJ2-2; TRBD2 aligns across 8 bases. The V gene end was trimmed by 1 base and the J gene end by 3 bases; junction bases not matched to a gene: 2. CDR3 size: 15 residues. Germline CDR1 SGHRS, CDR2 YFSETQ. The CDR3 DNA follows: TGCGCCAGCAGCTTGTCCGGGAGGGACACCGGGGAGCTGTTTGTT. Translated: CASSLSGRDTGELFV.

The CDR3 coding sequence is TGTGCCACCAGCACTACACCTACCTACGAGCAGTACTTC. Its translation is CATSTTPTYEQYF. The rearrangement joins TRBV15 to TRBJ2-7; D unclear. Germline V CDR1 and CDR2: LNHNV, YYDKDF (reference sequence). V lost 4 bases and J 2 bases, leaving 9 bases between the germline ends. CDR3 length: 13 residues.

To note about this clonotype: This could be a read error, since a much larger clone is one nucleotide away. The CDR3 reads CASSEVPGNAIYF. The CDR3 DNA follows: TGCGCCAGCAGCGAGGTTCCTGGAAACGCCATATATTTT. The rearrangement uses TRBV5-1 and TRBJ1-3, with D uncertain. The CDR3 totals 13 residues. Germline V gives CDR1 SGHRS, CDR2 YFSETQ.

This clonotype was recorded many times. CDR3 DNA: TGTGCCAGCAGGGCGGGACAGGGGCGATCAGATACGCAGTATTTT. Its protein is CASRAGQGRSDTQYF. The chain is built from TRBV5-4 and TRBJ2-3; 10 bases fit TRBD1. The J segment lost 4 bases and the V segment lost 5 bases, leaving 7 bases of the junction unmatched. Germline V lookup: CDR1 SGHNT, CDR2 YYREEE (reference sequence). This CDR3 has 15 residues.

The chain links TRBV9 to TRBJ1-1; 10 bases match TRBD1. The ends lost 4 bases at V and 4 bases at J; junction bases unmatched: 4. In germline, CDR1 is SGDLS, CDR2 YYNGEE. This CDR3 has 14 residues. The CDR3: CASSIRDRGTEAFF. CDR3 bases: TGTGCCAGCAGCATCCGGGACAGGGGCACTGAAGCTTTCTTT.

This clonotype was seen ten or more times. The chain combines TRBV9 with TRBJ2-7, with TRBD2 identical over 9 bases. This CDR3 comprises 15 residues. Germline V gives CDR1 SGDLS, CDR2 YYNGEE. J was trimmed by 3 bases and V by 0 bases; bases with no gene match: 4. CDR3: CASSVGLAENYEQYF. Here the CDR3 DNA reads TGTGCCAGCAGCGTAGGACTAGCGGAAAACTACGAGCAGTACTTC.

In its sample, this clonotype was seen many times. This chain joins TRBV5-1 and TRBJ1-4; TRBD1 might be the D (6 bases). The germline V and J ends were trimmed by 4 bases and 8 bases, with 15 bases remaining between them. CDR3 length: 14 amino acids. Germline-derived CDR1 and CDR2 are SGHRS and YFSETQ. CDR3 nucleotide sequence: TGCGCCAGCAGCCGGACATCCAGGGGAGAAAAACTGTTTTTT. Amino acids: CASSRTSRGEKLFF. The variable domain in full, completed from reference TRBV5-1 and TRBJ1-4, reads KAGVTQTPRYLIKTRGQQVTLSCSPISGHRSVSWYQQTPGQGLQFLFEYFSETQRNKGNFPGRFSGRQFSNSRSEMNVSTLELGDSALYLCASSRTSRGEKLFFGSGTQLSVL.

The V call is TRBV4-1, the J call TRBJ2-7; D is possibly TRBD1 (7 bases). The ends were cut back, 1 base at V and 2 bases at J, with 15 bases in the middle. The CDR3 runs to 16 residues. The germline gives CDR1 MGHRA, CDR2 YSYEKL. Written as DNA, the CDR3 is TGCGCCAGCAGCCAAGCATCTAGCGACAGGGCCTACGAGCAGTACTTC. The encoded protein is CASSQASSDRAYEQYF.

In this sample, this clonotype turned up many times. The genes are TRBV5-1 and TRBJ2-5; the D gene is possibly TRBD2 (6 bases). CDR3 size: 15 residues. With 3 bases removed from V and 5 bases from J, the gap between germline ends came to 17 bases. CDR1 is SGHRS and CDR2 is YFSETQ in the germline V gene. The CDR3 is CASSWGDGGTETQYF. CDR3 coding DNA: TGCGCCAGCAGCTGGGGGGACGGAGGGACGGAGACCCAGTACTTC.

V is TRBV6-1 and J is TRBJ1-4; D is possibly TRBD1 (6 bases). The CDR3 is 13 residues long. CDR1 and CDR2 (germline): MNHNS, SASEGT. The CDR3 sequence is CAAALTGNEKLFF. The CDR3 bases are TGTGCAGCAGCCCTAACAGGGAATGAAAAACTGTTTTTT.

A word on this clonotype: A much larger clone differs from this one at a single base, so this may be a read error. The chain has TRBV6-4 and TRBJ2-1; the match to TRBD2 covers 9 bases. Per the germline V gene, CDR1 is MRHNA and CDR2 is SNTAGT. J gave up 13 bases and V 2 bases, and 3 bases lay outside the gene matches. The CDR3 covers 12 residues. CDR3 DNA: TGTGCCAGCAGTGACGGCGGGGGGGTACAGTTCTTC. As protein: CASSDGGGVQFF.

This clonotype was found many times. The chain combines TRBV15 with TRBJ2-3; 7 bases match TRBD2. J gave up 2 bases and V 2 bases, and 4 bases lay outside the gene matches. Germline V gene sequence: CDR1 LNHNV, CDR2 YYDKDF (reference sequence). There are 15 residues in the CDR3. The CDR3 loop reads CATSRSLADTDTQYF. The CDR3 region has the DNA TGTGCCACCAGCAGATCGCTAGCGGACACAGATACGCAGTATTTT. The full variable domain, completed using reference TRBV15 and TRBJ2-3, is DAMVIQNPRYQVTQFGKPVTLSCSQTLNHNVMYWYQQKSSQAPKLLFHYYDKDFNNEADTPDNFQSRRPNTSFCFLDIRSPGLGDTAMYLCATSRSLADTDTQYFGPGTRLTVL.

The sample holds many counts of this clonotype. This chain connects TRBV12-3 or TRBV12-4 to TRBJ2-1; D unresolved. The V end lost 3 bases, the J end lost 2 bases, and 11 bases lay between the germline ends. The CDR3 covers 15 residues. The CDR3 loop is CASSFSQSPYNEQFF. In nucleotides, the CDR3 is TGTGCCAGCAGTTTTAGCCAGTCACCCTACAATGAGCAGTTCTTC.

On this clonotype: Just one base apart from a much larger clone, this may be a read error. The genes are TRBV2 and TRBJ2-3; 10 bases agree with TRBD2. CDR1 and CDR2 (germline): SNHLY, FYNNEI. The CDR3 has 16 residues. The CDR3 region is CASSQVAGGYSDTQYF. DNA for the CDR3: TGCGCCAGCAGCCAGGTAGCGGGGGGATACTCAGATACGCAGTATTTT.

The sample holds many counts of this clonotype. The genes are TRBV9 and TRBJ1-3; D gene unclear. Per the germline V gene, CDR1 is SGDLS and CDR2 is YYNGEE. The CDR3 is made up of 13 amino acids. Between the trimmed V and J ends, which lost 1 base and 8 bases, there was a span of 10 bases. The CDR3 sequence is CASSVTLRDTIYF. The CDR3, as DNA: TGTGCCAGCAGCGTAACCCTGCGGGACACCATATATTTT.

This clonotype was seen repeatedly, ten times or more. The chain's CDR3 is CASRSSYNSPLHF. CDR3 coding DNA: TGTGCCAGCAGAAGCTCCTATAATTCACCCCTCCACTTT. The V gene is TRBV6-1, the J gene TRBJ1-6; no clear D. CDR1 is MNHNS, CDR2 SASEGT, per germline. The V end was cut by 6 bases, the J end by 0 bases, with 3 bases between. The CDR3 totals 13 residues.